This entry lists 21 T cell receptor beta chains sequenced from one sample in a study of memory CD4+ T cells and cytomegalovirus serostatus. The sort gate was single viable CD3+CD4+CD8-CD45RO+ cells for memory CD4+ T cells. Assay: immunoSEQ multiplex PCR; the TCRdb copy retains only in-frame clones and omits some. The sample contains about 82,000 clones, approximately 80% of which appear only once. Material for sequencing was memory CD4+ T cells from blood. All receptors derive from an adult in good health and CMV-seronegative.

The rearrangement uses TRBV28 and TRBJ1-2; D unclear. The germline CDR1 and CDR2 sequences are MDHEN and SYDVKM. This CDR3 spans 13 amino acids. V was trimmed by 3 bases and J by 4 bases, leaving 9 bases between them. CDR3 coding DNA: TGTGCCAGCAGTTTCAGGCAGACCTATGGCTACACCTTC. Amino acid sequence: CASSFRQTYGYTF.

The chain links TRBV18 to TRBJ1-6, with D maybe TRBD1 (6 bases). Germline V CDR1 and CDR2: KGHSH, LQKENI. This CDR3 comprises 15 residues. Trimming left V 0 bases short and J 6 bases short, with 9 bases between. CDR3: CASSPPGGGNSPLHF. CDR3 in DNA: TGTGCCAGCTCACCACCCGGAGGGGGTAATTCACCCCTCCACTTT.

The chain employs TRBV11-1 and TRBJ2-1; TRBD2 agrees at 10 bases. This CDR3 is 16 amino acids long. Germline V gene lookup returns CDR1 SGHAT and CDR2 FQDESV (reference sequence). V lost 6 bases, J lost 2 bases, and 7 bases stayed unmatched. CDR3 coding DNA: TGTGCCAGCAGACCGAGGGGACTAGCGACCTACAATGAGCAGTTCTTC. Its translation is CASRPRGLATYNEQFF.

This chain uses TRBV30 with TRBJ2-7, with D possibly called TRBD1 or TRBD2 (6 bases each). The V gene lost 0 bases and the J gene lost 0 bases, with 9 bases spanning the gap. Germline V gene lookup returns CDR1 GTSNPN and CDR2 SVGIG (reference sequence). There are 14 residues in the CDR3. The CDR3 DNA sequence: TGTGCCTGGAGTGTAGGGGGGAACTCCTACGAGCAGTACTTC. Protein: CAWSVGGNSYEQYF.

The rearrangement links TRBV7-3 to TRBJ1-3, with D possibly being TRBD1 (5 bases). Per germline, CDR1 SGHTA and CDR2 FQGTGA. This CDR3 region has 15 residues. Trimming pared 4 bases from V and 4 bases from J, leaving 14 bases between. CDR3 protein: CASSSGPGPGNTIYF. CDR3 sequence (DNA): TGTGCCAGCAGCTCAGGCCCGGGGCCGGGAAACACCATATATTTT. Full variable domain (remainder filled in from reference TRBV7-3 and TRBJ1-3): GAGVSQTPSNKVTEKGKYVELRCDPISGHTALYWYRQSLGQGPEFLIYFQGTGAADDSGLPNDRFFAVRPEGSVSTLKIQRTERGDSAVYLCASSSGPGPGNTIYFGEGSWLTVV.

The rearrangement links TRBV27 to TRBJ2-5; D remains unclear. Germline V gene sequence: CDR1 MNHEY, CDR2 SMNVEV (reference sequence). Trimming removed 8 bases at V and 0 bases at J, with 10 bases between. CDR3 length: 13 residues. The CDR3 region is CASSTLYQETQYF. The CDR3 DNA is TGTGCCAGCTCTACCCTGTACCAAGAGACCCAGTACTTC.

This chain links TRBV5-1 with TRBJ1-4, with TRBD1 matching 7 bases. The V gene end was trimmed by 6 bases and the J gene end by 5 bases; junction bases not matched to a gene: 7. Looked up from germline, CDR1 is SGHRS and CDR2 is YFSETQ. The CDR3 is 14 amino acids. CDR3 residues: CASNYGQENEKLFF. CDR3 nucleotide sequence: TGCGCCAGCAATTACGGACAGGAGAATGAAAAACTGTTTTTT.

The rearrangement links TRBV4-2 to TRBJ2-7, with 9 bases that match TRBD1. The CDR3 spans 16 residues. J lost 7 bases, V lost 3 bases, and 13 bases had no gene match. Germline loops: CDR1 LGHNA, CDR2 YNFKEQ. CDR3 sequence: CASSHLIGQGSEEQYF. CDR3 nucleotides: TGTGCCAGCAGCCATCTCATCGGACAGGGGAGCGAAGAGCAGTACTTC.

This clone came up once. The chain links TRBV7-9 to TRBJ2-2; no clear D gene. V shed 0 bases and J shed 1 base, with 6 bases lying between them. Germline V gene data show CDR1 as SEHNR and CDR2 as FQNEAQ (reference sequence). The CDR3 length is 15 residues. The CDR3 region has the DNA TGTGCCAGCAGCTTAGCGTTGGGGAACACCGGGGAGCTGTTTTTT. Translating gives CASSLALGNTGELFF. Together with reference TRBV7-9 and TRBJ2-2, the CDR3 gives the full variable domain: DTGVSQNPRHKITKRGQNVTFRCDPISEHNRLYWYRQTLGQGPEFLTYFQNEAQLEKSRLLSDRFSAERPKGSFSTLEIQRTEQGDSAMYLCASSLALGNTGELFFGEGSRLTVL.

J is TRBJ2-2 and V is TRBV5-6; tentative D call: TRBD1 (5 bases). Germline CDR1 reads SGHDT; CDR2 reads YYEEEE. The germline V and J ends were trimmed by 0 bases and 5 bases, with 8 bases remaining between them. This CDR3 is built from 14 residues. Here the CDR3 reads CASSLGQLTGELFF. DNA for the CDR3: TGTGCCAGCAGCTTGGGACAGTTGACCGGGGAGCTGTTTTTT. The full variable domain, its missing parts supplied by reference TRBV5-6 and TRBJ2-2, is DAGVTQSPTHLIKTRGQQVTLRCSPKSGHDTVSWYQQALGQGPQFIFQYYEEEERQRGNFPDRFSGHQFPNYSSELNVNALLLGDSALYLCASSLGQLTGELFFGEGSRLTVL.

V and J are TRBV5-4 and TRBJ1-1, with a possible D match to TRBD1 (6 bases). CDR3 length equals 11 residues. V shed 2 bases and J shed 8 bases, with 7 bases lying between them. Germline CDR1 is SGHNT and CDR2 is YYREEE (reference sequence). CDR3 sequence (DNA): TGTGCCAGCAGCTTAGACAGGGAAGCTTTCTTT. Protein: CASSLDREAFF.

This clone was recorded only once. V gene TRBV10-3 combines with J gene TRBJ2-2; tentative D call: TRBD1 (6 bases). Germline CDR1 is ENHRY and CDR2 is SYGVKD. The V and J ends lost 7 bases and 6 bases respectively, with 15 bases between them. The CDR3 is 14 amino acids. The CDR3 coding sequence is TGTGCCATCAATGGGGGCTCATCTCCCGGGGAGCTGTTTTTT. This codes for CAINGGSSPGELFF.

This clone was seen only a few times. The CDR3 DNA reads as TGCAGCGGCGCCGCACAGGGGGCTAAGGGCGAATGGGCCCAGCATTTT. It specifies CSGAAQGAKGEWAQHF. J is TRBJ1-5 and V is TRBV29-1; 9 bases match TRBD1. Trimming removed 7 bases from V and 11 bases from J; junction bases left unmatched: 21. CDR1 is SQVTM and CDR2 is ANQGSEA in the germline V gene. The CDR3 is made up of 16 amino acids.

This sequence joins TRBV15 and TRBJ1-1; D ambiguous. Germline V CDR1 and CDR2: LNHNV, YYDKDF (reference sequence). Between the trimmed V and J ends, which lost 0 bases and 6 bases, there was a span of 8 bases. CDR3 length equals 13 residues. The CDR3: CATSRDALAEAFF. CDR3 sequence (DNA): TGTGCCACCAGCAGAGATGCCCTGGCTGAAGCTTTCTTT.

The rearrangement joins TRBV19 to TRBJ2-7; D possibly corresponds to TRBD2 (5 bases). Trimming took 3 bases from V and 5 from J, leaving 11 bases between them. CDR1 is LNHDA, CDR2 SQIVND, per germline (reference sequence). This CDR3 is built from 13 residues. CDR3 region: CASSIRGRNEQYF. The CDR3 region has the DNA TGTGCCAGTAGTATCCGCGGGCGGAACGAGCAGTACTTC.

Remarks on this clone: A far more abundant clone sits one base away, making this likely a read error. The J gene is TRBJ1-6, the V gene TRBV11-2; 7 bases fit TRBD1. Trimming took 5 bases from V and 5 from J; bases not matched to a gene: 3. CDR1 SGHAT and CDR2 FQNNGV come from the germline V gene. The CDR3 covers 14 residues. The CDR3 here is CASSLTGNNSPLHF. CDR3 DNA: TGTGCCAGCAGCCTGACAGGGAATAATTCACCCCTCCACTTT.

In DNA form, the CDR3 reads TGTGCCAGTAGTATAGGCCCAGGAACCCAAGAGACCCAGTACTTC. This codes for CASSIGPGTQETQYF. The chain employs TRBV19 and TRBJ2-5; D ambiguous. From germline, CDR1 is LNHDA and CDR2 SQIVND (reference sequence). With 1 base removed from V and 1 base from J, the gap between germline ends came to 10 bases. This CDR3 has 15 amino acids.

This rearrangement joins TRBV7-9 to TRBJ2-7; a weak D match, TRBD2 (6 bases). The CDR3 sequence is 16 residues long. Trimming removed 1 base at V and 5 bases at J, with 18 bases between. Germline CDR1 and CDR2: SEHNR and FQNEAQ (reference sequence). The CDR3 sequence: CASSLEPRLGGNEQYF. The CDR3 bases are TGTGCCAGCAGCTTAGAACCACGACTGGGGGGTAACGAGCAGTACTTC.

V usage is TRBV7-9 and J usage is TRBJ1-2, with 7 bases lining up with TRBD1. Germline V gene data show CDR1 as SEHNR and CDR2 as FQNEAQ (reference sequence). The CDR3 sequence is 13 residues long. With 5 bases clipped from V and 8 bases from J, the junction kept 8 bases outside the gene matches. CDR3 bases: TGTGCCAGCAGCCTTGACAGGGATCGGGGCTACACCTTC. Its translation is CASSLDRDRGYTF.

The chain employs TRBV7-6 and TRBJ2-2; D gene unclear. CDR1 and CDR2 (germline): SGHVS, FNYEAQ. The ends were cut back, 4 bases at V and 3 bases at J, with 6 bases in the middle. The CDR3 has 13 amino acids. CDR3 residues: CASSSSDTGELFF. The CDR3 DNA follows: TGTGCCAGCAGCTCGAGCGACACCGGGGAGCTGTTTTTT.

The V gene is TRBV10-3, the J gene TRBJ1-2; the D is unclear. The V and J ends lost 4 bases and 3 bases respectively, with 15 bases between them. The CDR3 contains 15 residues. The V gene's germline CDR1 is ENHRY and CDR2 SYGVKD. The CDR3 sequence: CAISGIDGEHYGYTF. CDR3 in DNA: TGTGCCATCAGTGGGATTGACGGGGAGCACTATGGCTACACCTTC.